This T cell receptor (beta chain) was sequenced for a study of blood T cells in healthy people across ages (dated by TCRdb to the mid-2010s). Study-level background: In model experiments, template switching captured about one uniquely barcoded TCR beta cDNA molecule for every two T cells. Using the same blood draw, the study looked at two additional independent replicas of 1 million unique cDNA reads for two donors, one aged 18 to 30 and the other aged 80 or older. Donors of different ages were randomly distributed across sequencing lanes to avoid experimental bias. The donors were split into four age groups: young (average about 15 years), middle-aged (roughly 39), aged (over 55) and long-lived (roughly 77). Using deep sequencing normalized with unique cDNA molecular identifiers, the study measured how TCR beta repertoire diversity changes with age. The full study reports these points: There was a strong correlation between observed TCR beta diversity and the percentage of naive T cells measured by flow cytometry. Since profiling was done on bulk unsorted PBMCs, naive and antigen-experienced compartments could not be conclusively compared. Estimates of total diversity based on one million sequenced T cells were considered lower bounds and underestimates. As age increased, observed TCR beta diversity per million T cells dropped in a roughly linear way, and a significant reduction was already evident by age 40. Because donor CMV infection status was unknown, age-related changes in expanded clonotypes were potentially confounded. Compared with the aged group, more naive CD4+ T cells, fewer expanded clones and increased TCR diversity were shown by the long-lived group, suggesting age selection.

There are a few counts of this clonotype. Its antigen remains undetermined. Base qualities are not provided; no much larger clone lies one nucleotide away. Preparation of the library involved 5' RACE. The data were produced on an Illumina HiSeq 2500. The second PCR ran for roughly 7 to 11 cycles and used a J-beta primer mix along with a sample-barcoded 5' primer. A unique molecular identifier was introduced onto each TCR beta cDNA molecule by a template-switch 5' adaptor carrying 12 random nucleotides. Each sample yielded at least 3 million CDR3-containing paired-end reads. First-strand cDNA synthesis was performed from all RNA using the Mint cDNA synthesis kit, with priming by a TRBC-specific oligonucleotide. All cDNA was treated with uracil-DNA glycosylase and then went through a first 18-cycle PCR with the universal primers M1SS and BC2_uni_R. From the authors' description of their analysis: For normalization, 1 million high-quality reads were randomly selected from each sample, with every read carrying a distinct molecular identifier. Reads with shared molecular identifiers were discarded instead of being binned into consensus sequences. CDR3 identification, clonotype clustering and error correction used MiTCR with a Q25 quality threshold and the strictest error-elimination algorithm. A nonparametric unseen species model with Euler transformation was used to estimate a lower bound on total TCR beta diversity. The raw public reads went through TCRdb reprocessing: fastp at Q25, MiXCR clone calling, in-frame beta chains kept. Identical CDR3 proteins give one entry, which carries the most common genes and DNA. The V and J calls and clone size come from TCRdb's table, not from the authors' own analysis. In all, the sample holds about a million distinct CDR3 sequences, and roughly half of those were seen once. The ten most abundant clones make up about 21% of the sample.

The roughly 38 donors, aged roughly 6 to 95 years, were systemically healthy Caucasian individuals from Russia. Each donor gave about 9.7 milliliters of peripheral blood, drawn into EDTA-treated Vacutainer tubes. Ficoll-Paque density-gradient centrifugation was used to isolate PBMCs, with at least 6.5 million per sample. Total RNA was extracted from PBMCs with Trizol reagent, with at least 5.5 micrograms obtained per sample. For every donor, flow cytometry on a PBMC aliquot measured the percentage of naive CD45RAhigh/CD27high T cells. Specimen: blood. This clonotype was sampled from a woman aged 55-70 years in good health.

CDR3 sequence: CASSPKRIGLGASYEQYF. The bases are TGCGCCAGCAGCCCAAAAAGGATAGGACTAGGTGCGTCCTACGAGCAGTACTTC. The chain is encoded by TRBV4-1 joined to TRBJ2-7; the central 7 bases match TRBD2. The V end gives up 4 bases and the J end 1 base, leaving 16 bases in the junction not matched to a gene. Via the germline V gene, CDR1 is MGHRA and CDR2 YSYEKL. The CDR3, cysteine through phenylalanine, is 18 amino acids long. The only DNA kept is the CDR3, 54 bases in frame from the first base.